A single sample is the source of the 16 T cell receptor beta chains below, sequenced in a study of cytomegalovirus exposure and HLA in healthy donors. Use of 60 Vbeta and 13 Jbeta primers characterized the PCR. Using immunoSEQ multiplex PCR, the repertoire was profiled, and TCRdb retains in-frame clones only, with some absent. The data show about 37,000 clones, with roughly 76% seen just once and roughly 9.3% held by the top ten. Material for sequencing was PBMCs. The receptors here all came from a woman aged 40 to 50 in good health and CMV-seronegative.

This chain uses TRBV6-5 with TRBJ1-2; 11 bases agree with TRBD1. Germline V CDR1 and CDR2: MNHEY, SVGAGI. V lost 0 bases, J lost 6 bases, and 6 bases stayed unmatched. This CDR3 spans 16 amino acids. The CDR3 bases are TGTGCCAGCAGTTACTCGGGACAGGGGGTAAAGAATGGCTACACCTTC. It translates to CASSYSGQGVKNGYTF.

This chain joins TRBV10-3 and TRBJ1-5, with D perhaps matching TRBD1 (5 bases). The length of the CDR3 is 13 residues. Germline V gene lookup returns CDR1 ENHRY and CDR2 SYGVKD. The V gene lost 10 bases and the J gene lost 4 bases, with 14 bases spanning the gap. This CDR3 is CATSGHANQPQHF. The CDR3 DNA reads as TGTGCCACCTCTGGACACGCGAATCAGCCCCAGCATTTT.

The chain combines TRBV5-1 with TRBJ1-2; tentatively, D is TRBD1 (6 bases). Trimming removed 6 bases at V and 3 bases at J, with 15 bases between. The germline CDR1 and CDR2 sequences are SGHRS and YFSETQ. The CDR3 consists of 14 residues. The CDR3 spells CASTRSGADYGYTF. The CDR3 bases are TGCGCCAGCACTCGTTCAGGGGCCGACTATGGCTACACCTTC.

A few counts support this clone. The rearrangement links TRBV29-1 to TRBJ1-1; the match to TRBD1 covers 9 bases. Looked up from germline, CDR1 is SQVTM and CDR2 is ANQGSEA. The CDR3 is 12 residues long. V lost 7 bases and J lost 1; bases outside the gene matches: 1. The CDR3 here is CSGGQGNTEAFF. DNA for the CDR3: TGCAGCGGGGGACAGGGGAACACTGAAGCTTTCTTT.

This clone appeared a few times. The chain employs TRBV9 and TRBJ2-2; D unclear. The CDR3 is made up of 14 amino acids. V was trimmed by 3 bases and J by 6 bases, leaving 12 bases between them. CDR1 SGDLS and CDR2 YYNGEE come from the germline V gene. The DNA of the CDR3 is TGTGCCAGCAGCGCTCGTGGTGGGCCCGGGGAGCTGTTTTTT. This translates into CASSARGGPGELFF. Combining the CDR3 with reference TRBV9 and TRBJ2-2 gives the whole variable domain DSGVTQTPKHLITATGQRVTLRCSPRSGDLSVYWYQQSLDQGLQFLIQYYNGEERAKGNILERFSAQQFPDLHSELNLSSLELGDSALYFCASSARGGPGELFFGEGSRLTVL.

The V call is TRBV9, the J call TRBJ2-7; TRBD1 agrees at 7 bases. Germline CDR1 is SGDLS and CDR2 is YYNGEE. The CDR3 spans 14 residues. V was clipped by 0 bases and J by 2 bases; unmatched bases: 2. The CDR3 spells CASSVGQGAYEQYF. CDR3 in DNA: TGTGCCAGCAGCGTAGGGCAGGGGGCCTACGAGCAGTACTTC.

This clone was recorded a few times. This chain uses TRBV7-2 with TRBJ1-2, with 8 bases aligning to TRBD1. This CDR3 is built from 14 residues. Germline CDR1 reads SGHTA; CDR2 reads FQGNSA. Trimming removed 4 bases from V and 8 bases from J; junction bases left unmatched: 9. In nucleotides, the CDR3 is TGTGCCAGCAGCTCCTCCCCCAGGGGGCCAGGCTACACCTTC. Residues: CASSSSPRGPGYTF.

The CDR3 region is CASSQEYGRNTEAFF. For the CDR3, the DNA is TGTGCCAGCAGCCAAGAATACGGTCGGAACACTGAAGCTTTCTTT. The gene calls are TRBV4-2 and TRBJ1-1; D is undetermined. The CDR3 consists of 15 residues. Germline CDR1 reads LGHNA; CDR2 reads YNFKEQ. Trimming removed 0 bases at V and 1 base at J, with 9 bases between.

V is TRBV4-3 and J is TRBJ1-1; a weak D match, TRBD1 (6 bases). CDR1 is LGHNA, CDR2 YSLEER, per germline. The CDR3 runs 14 residues. The V end was cut by 4 bases, the J end by 1 base, with 10 bases between. DNA for the CDR3: TGCGCCAGCAGCCTTGACAGGCAGAACACTGAAGCTTTCTTT. As protein: CASSLDRQNTEAFF.

This clone is a singleton in its sample. V is TRBV6-6 and J is TRBJ2-7, with 7 bases fitting TRBD1. The CDR3 spans 13 residues. Germline V gives CDR1 MNHNY, CDR2 SVGAGI (reference sequence). The V segment lost 5 bases and the J segment 3 bases; nucleotides outside the gene matches: 4. Written as DNA, the CDR3 is TGTGCCAGCAGTCATGGGACAGACTACGAGCAGTACGTC. It is translated as CASSHGTDYEQYV.

V is TRBV2 and J is TRBJ2-1; the match to TRBD2 covers 9 bases. CDR3 length: 16 amino acids. The germline V gene has CDR1 SNHLY and CDR2 FYNNEI. With 4 bases clipped from V and 4 bases from J, the junction kept 8 bases outside the gene matches. The CDR3 loop is CASSVGSGGTYNEQFF. In nucleotides, the CDR3 is TGTGCCAGCAGTGTGGGTAGCGGGGGAACATACAATGAGCAGTTCTTC.

This sequence joins TRBV7-2 and TRBJ1-5; D perhaps matches TRBD1 (5 bases). The CDR3 consists of 14 residues. The V gene's germline CDR1 is SGHTA and CDR2 FQGNSA. Trimming cost V 1 base and J 5 bases, with 9 bases left between them. CDR3 DNA: TGTGCCAGCAGCTTAGGGACACCGCATCAGCCCCAGCATTTT. It translates to CASSLGTPHQPQHF.

The J gene is TRBJ1-3, the V gene TRBV2, with a weak D call TRBD1 (6 bases). The CDR3 length is 13 residues. Germline V gene sequence: CDR1 SNHLY, CDR2 FYNNEI. V lost 4 bases to trimming and J lost 4 bases, with 8 bases between them. The CDR3 DNA follows: TGTGCCAGCAGTGCTGGGGGCGGAAACACCATATATTTT. Translation gives CASSAGGGNTIYF.

The V call is TRBV9, the J call TRBJ2-5; 12 nucleotides match TRBD2. Germline V gives CDR1 SGDLS, CDR2 YYNGEE. The trim removed 3 bases at V and 4 bases at J, leaving 10 bases unmatched. CDR3 length equals 17 residues. CDR3 amino acids: CASSASVLAGGGETQYF. Written as DNA, the CDR3 is TGTGCCAGCAGCGCCTCCGTACTAGCGGGGGGTGGAGAGACCCAGTACTTC.

This rearrangement joins TRBV2 to TRBJ1-5; D uncertain. Between the trimmed V and J ends, which lost 1 base and 12 bases, there was a span of 13 bases. Germline assignment: CDR1 SNHLY and CDR2 FYNNEI. This CDR3 has 13 residues. CDR3 in DNA: TGTGCCAGCAGTGAAGATTATGAGACATTCCAGCATTTT. Translation gives CASSEDYETFQHF.

The rearrangement uses TRBV13 and TRBJ1-4; D is undetermined. This CDR3 has 14 residues. Trimming took 5 bases from V and 4 from J, leaving 11 bases between them. The germline V gene has CDR1 PRHDT and CDR2 FYEKMQ (reference sequence). The CDR3, as DNA: TGTGCCAGCAGCCTAAAAACAGATAATGAAAAACTGTTTTTT. The encoded protein is CASSLKTDNEKLFF.